This TCR beta chain is drawn from a study of T cell repertoires in cytomegalovirus infection. Turning to the study itself: In public TCR beta signatures, there were indications of both CMV infection and matching HLA type.

The V and J ends lost 4 bases and 7 bases, in that order; junction bases with no gene match: 6. Germline V lookup: CDR1 MNHEY, CDR2 SMNVEV (reference sequence). The CDR3 consists of 14 residues. TCRdb itself ran the reads through MiXCR, one entry per CDR3 protein. The repertoire holds about 920,000 distinct CDR3 sequences, with approximately 31% as singletons. This clonotype was detected only once. Its specificity is not known. The genes are TRBV27 and TRBJ1-2; 10 positions match TRBD1. The material sequenced was cultured CD8+ T cells from PBMCs, taken from culture after CMV antigen stimulation. The origin of this receptor is a human donor in good health (CMV status not recorded). Some clones in this sample may be carry-over from other donors' samples. CDR3 in DNA: TGTGCCAGCAGTTCAATCCGGGACAGGGGTGGCTACACCTTC. It yields the protein CASSSIRDRGGYTF.